This TCR beta chain is drawn from a study of cytomegalovirus exposure and HLA in healthy donors. Primers: 60 Vbeta forward and 13 Jbeta reverse. Some clones are missing from TCRdb's copy, which holds only in-frame ones; the method was immunoSEQ multiplex PCR. The table has around 140,000 clones, around 9% seen once. This clone was recorded a few times. The germline V and J ends were trimmed by 4 bases and 5 bases, with 15 bases remaining between them. This CDR3 has 15 amino acids. CDR1 and CDR2 (germline): MNHEY, SMNVEV (reference sequence). Sequencing input: PBMCs. This sequence was found in a woman aged 40 to 55 in good health and CMV-seropositive. This chain connects TRBV27 to TRBJ2-1; D might be TRBD1 (6 bases). The CDR3 is CASSSAGAFNNEQFF. The DNA for the CDR3 is TGTGCCAGCAGTTCGGCAGGGGCTTTCAACAATGAGCAGTTCTTC.